A selection of T cell receptor beta chains follows, all from one sample in a study of Ad26.COV2.S vaccination and SARS-CoV-2 variants. Profiling relied on immunoSEQ multiplex PCR, and the TCRdb table lists in-frame clones only, not all of them. Of about 390,000 clones listed, more than 85% were seen once; the top ten hold 3% to 4.5%. The sample here was peripheral blood, taken in a trial of Ad26.COV2.S vaccine versus placebo. These receptors came from a person between 18 and 59 years old who received the Ad26.COV2.S COVID-19 vaccine or a placebo. Each CDR3 is given with its conserved first and last residue. A D gene is named only where the DNA matches it firmly. Where a row states a size, it is once, few, many or the class of an expanded clone; other rows omit it.

CDR3 DNA: TGCGCCAGCAGCTTTGAGGTGTCCCCAGGGTCGTTTGGCGGGGAGCTGTTTTTT; CDR3 protein: CASSFEVSPGSFGGELFF; D gene: NA; J gene: TRBJ2-2; clone size: NA; V gene: TRBV5-1
CDR3 DNA: TGTGCCAGCAGCCTCGACAGGGTTCGCACAGATACGCAGTATTTT; CDR3 protein: CASSLDRVRTDTQYF; D gene: TRBD1; J gene: TRBJ2-3; clone size: NA; V gene: TRBV6-2/TRBV6-3
CDR3 DNA: TGTGCCAGCAGCCGGGACCGGCCGGCTGGCCCTTTCTTT; CDR3 protein: CASSRDRPAGPFF; D gene: NA; J gene: TRBJ1-1; clone size: few; V gene: TRBV7-9
CDR3 DNA: TGTGCCAGCAGCCCCCGGACAGGGGAAGGCTACACCTTC; CDR3 protein: CASSPRTGEGYTF; D gene: TRBD1; J gene: TRBJ1-2; clone size: NA; V gene: TRBV11-2
CDR3 DNA: TGTGCCAGCAGCTTAGACCGGGGGGTGACTGAAGCTTTCTTT; CDR3 protein: CASSLDRGVTEAFF; D gene: NA; J gene: TRBJ1-1; clone size: NA; V gene: TRBV11-2
CDR3 DNA: TGTGCGTCTACGAGGGGGCACCAATCCTACGAGCAGTACTTC; CDR3 protein: CASTRGHQSYEQYF; D gene: NA; J gene: TRBJ2-7; clone size: NA; V gene: TRBV12-2
CDR3 DNA: TGTGCCAGCAGCTTATCGGGGGCTGGGGATACGCAGTATTTT; CDR3 protein: CASSLSGAGDTQYF; D gene: NA; J gene: TRBJ2-3; clone size: NA; V gene: TRBV7-2
CDR3 DNA: TGCGCCAGCAGCTTGGTCCGAGGGGCCTACGAGCAGTACTTC; CDR3 protein: CASSLVRGAYEQYF; D gene: NA; J gene: TRBJ2-7; clone size: NA; V gene: TRBV5-1
CDR3 DNA: TGTGCCAGTAGTGACGAACGGGCCGACGGGTTTTTCGGTGAAGCTTTCTTT; CDR3 protein: CASSDERADGFFGEAFF; D gene: NA; J gene: TRBJ1-1; clone size: NA; V gene: TRBV19
CDR3 DNA: TGTGCCAGCAGTTCTCGAGGCAGGGGAGATGAAAAACTGTTTTTT; CDR3 protein: CASSSRGRGDEKLFF; D gene: NA; J gene: TRBJ1-4; clone size: once; V gene: TRBV5-4
CDR3 DNA: TGCGCCAGCAGCTCATTAGCGGGGGAGGGTGAGACCCAGTACTTC; CDR3 protein: CASSSLAGEGETQYF; D gene: TRBD2; J gene: TRBJ2-5; clone size: few; V gene: TRBV5-1
CDR3 DNA: TGTGCCAGCAGCAAAGAAAGGGTTAGCTATGGCTACACCTTC; CDR3 protein: CASSKERVSYGYTF; D gene: NA; J gene: TRBJ1-2; clone size: NA; V gene: TRBV21-1
CDR3 DNA: TGTGCCAGCAGCTTGGCCCTAGGGACAGGGGCACATGGCTACACCTTC; CDR3 protein: CASSLALGTGAHGYTF; D gene: TRBD1; J gene: TRBJ1-2; clone size: NA; V gene: TRBV5-6
CDR3 DNA: TGTGCCAGCAGAGGGACGGTAAGTGGTGACGAGCAGTACTTC; CDR3 protein: CASRGTVSGDEQYF; D gene: NA; J gene: TRBJ2-7; clone size: NA; V gene: TRBV7-9
CDR3 DNA: TGTGCCAGCAGCTTAGATTCCGGACACACCTACGAGCAGTACTTC; CDR3 protein: CASSLDSGHTYEQYF; D gene: NA; J gene: TRBJ2-7; clone size: NA; V gene: TRBV11-2
CDR3 DNA: TGTGCCAGCGGGGCGGGCGGGGTATACACTGAAGCTTTCTTT; CDR3 protein: CASGAGGVYTEAFF; D gene: NA; J gene: TRBJ1-1; clone size: NA; V gene: TRBV6-5
CDR3 DNA: TGTGCCAGCAGTGAACTAGCGGGGGGGCCATCCTACGAGCAGTACTTC; CDR3 protein: CASSELAGGPSYEQYF; D gene: TRBD2; J gene: TRBJ2-7; clone size: NA; V gene: TRBV6-4
CDR3 DNA: TGTGCCAGCACCTCGGGACAGGGAGACACTGAAGCTTTCTTT; CDR3 protein: CASTSGQGDTEAFF; D gene: TRBD1; J gene: TRBJ1-1; clone size: NA; V gene: TRBV25-1
CDR3 DNA: TGTGCCAGCCCCTTGGCGATTCGACTCTCTGGAAACACCATATATTTT; CDR3 protein: CASPLAIRLSGNTIYF; D gene: NA; J gene: TRBJ1-3; clone size: NA; V gene: TRBV12-1
CDR3 DNA: TGTGCCAGCAGTTTATTGCCCGGGGAGGATCAGCCCCAGCATTTT; CDR3 protein: CASSLLPGEDQPQHF; D gene: NA; J gene: TRBJ1-5; clone size: NA; V gene: TRBV27
CDR3 DNA: TGTGCCAGTACTCCAGGCGAGAACACTGAAGCTTTCTTT; CDR3 protein: CASTPGENTEAFF; D gene: NA; J gene: TRBJ1-1; clone size: once; V gene: TRBV19
CDR3 DNA: TGTGCCAGCAGCTTGGGACAGGGGACCGAGCAGTACTTC; CDR3 protein: CASSLGQGTEQYF; D gene: TRBD1; J gene: TRBJ2-7; clone size: NA; V gene: TRBV5-4
CDR3 DNA: TGCGCCAGCAGCGCCTCTCCACATGGCTACACCTTC; CDR3 protein: CASSASPHGYTF; D gene: NA; J gene: TRBJ1-2; clone size: NA; V gene: TRBV10-2
CDR3 DNA: TGTGCCAGCAGCTTAAGACCAGGGGGGATAGATACGCAGTATTTT; CDR3 protein: CASSLRPGGIDTQYF; D gene: NA; J gene: TRBJ2-3; clone size: once; V gene: TRBV7-9
CDR3 DNA: TGTGCCAGCATGGGGGGCGGCTCTGGAAACACCATATATTTT; CDR3 protein: CASMGGGSGNTIYF; D gene: NA; J gene: TRBJ1-3; clone size: NA; V gene: TRBV6-5
CDR3 DNA: TGTGCCTGGAGTGGGGTACAAACCATCCGGACAGGGGAAAACTACGAGCAGTACTTC; CDR3 protein: CAWSGVQTIRTGENYEQYF; D gene: TRBD1; J gene: TRBJ2-7; clone size: NA; V gene: TRBV30
CDR3 DNA: TGTGCCATCAGCCGGACGGGTGGGGACACTGAAGCTTTCTTT; CDR3 protein: CAISRTGGDTEAFF; D gene: NA; J gene: TRBJ1-1; clone size: NA; V gene: TRBV10-3
CDR3 DNA: TGTGCCAGCAAGTCCCTGGACAGGGGTCGGGCCGGGGAGCTGTTTTTT; CDR3 protein: CASKSLDRGRAGELFF; D gene: TRBD1; J gene: TRBJ2-2; clone size: NA; V gene: TRBV27
CDR3 DNA: TGTGCCAGCAGACGGGGGACAGGAGCCCAAGAGACCCAGTACTTC; CDR3 protein: CASRRGTGAQETQYF; D gene: TRBD1; J gene: TRBJ2-5; clone size: NA; V gene: TRBV2
CDR3 DNA: TGTGCCAGCTCAAGGACCCCAGGGAGAGGAACAGATACGCAGTATTTT; CDR3 protein: CASSRTPGRGTDTQYF; D gene: NA; J gene: TRBJ2-3; clone size: once; V gene: TRBV18
CDR3 DNA: TGTGCCAGCAGAGATCCGGGACAGGGGGTTACCGGGGAGCTGTTTTTT; CDR3 protein: CASRDPGQGVTGELFF; D gene: TRBD1; J gene: TRBJ2-2; clone size: NA; V gene: TRBV25-1
CDR3 DNA: TGTGCCACCTCCCCGGACCCAGAGGTTGAGACCCAGTACTTC; CDR3 protein: CATSPDPEVETQYF; D gene: NA; J gene: TRBJ2-5; clone size: NA; V gene: TRBV19
CDR3 DNA: TGTGCCAGCAGGAGGACAGGAAAGTACGAGCAGTACTTC; CDR3 protein: CASRRTGKYEQYF; D gene: TRBD1; J gene: TRBJ2-7; clone size: NA; V gene: TRBV28
CDR3 DNA: TGCGCCAGCAACACCGGGGGGTATGAGCAGTTCTTC; CDR3 protein: CASNTGGYEQFF; D gene: TRBD2; J gene: TRBJ2-1; clone size: NA; V gene: TRBV5-1
CDR3 DNA: TGTGCTAGTGGTTTGCAGGTGAACACTGAAGCTTTCTTT; CDR3 protein: CASGLQVNTEAFF; D gene: NA; J gene: TRBJ1-1; clone size: NA; V gene: TRBV12-5
CDR3 DNA: TGTGCCAGCAGCGGCCGGGCCCCTAAGCATTTT; CDR3 protein: CASSGRAPKHF; D gene: NA; J gene: TRBJ1-5; clone size: NA; V gene: TRBV11-2
CDR3 DNA: TGTGCCAGCACCAAAGGATATGGCTACACCTTC; CDR3 protein: CASTKGYGYTF; D gene: NA; J gene: TRBJ1-2; clone size: NA; V gene: TRBV12-3/TRBV12-4
CDR3 DNA: TGTGCCAGCAGTTCCTCCAGGGAAATGGCATCCTACGAGCAGTACTTC; CDR3 protein: CASSSSREMASYEQYF; D gene: NA; J gene: TRBJ2-7; clone size: NA; V gene: TRBV27
CDR3 DNA: TGCGCCAGCAGCCAAGATCAAACAGGGAATCAGCCCCAGCATTTT; CDR3 protein: CASSQDQTGNQPQHF; D gene: NA; J gene: TRBJ1-5; clone size: NA; V gene: TRBV4-1
CDR3 DNA: TGTGCCAGCAGCTCCAGACAGAGGACGGCTAATGAAAAACTGTTTTTT; CDR3 protein: CASSSRQRTANEKLFF; D gene: NA; J gene: TRBJ1-4; clone size: NA; V gene: TRBV11-2
CDR3 DNA: TGCGCCAGCAGCCAGGGGACAGGGACCACTGAAGCTTTCTTT; CDR3 protein: CASSQGTGTTEAFF; D gene: TRBD1; J gene: TRBJ1-1; clone size: NA; V gene: TRBV5-1
CDR3 DNA: TGTGCCAGCAGCTACCCGGGACGGGGTGAAAAACTGTTTTTT; CDR3 protein: CASSYPGRGEKLFF; D gene: NA; J gene: TRBJ1-4; clone size: NA; V gene: TRBV5-5
CDR3 DNA: TGTGCCAGCAGCTTAGTCGGACAGGGAGGCGAGCAGTACTTC; CDR3 protein: CASSLVGQGGEQYF; D gene: TRBD1; J gene: TRBJ2-7; clone size: NA; V gene: TRBV7-9
CDR3 DNA: TGTGCCAGCAGTGACAGGGAAACTGAAGCTTTCTTT; CDR3 protein: CASSDRETEAFF; D gene: NA; J gene: TRBJ1-1; clone size: NA; V gene: TRBV6-1
CDR3 DNA: TGTGCCAGCAGTCCACTCCCTCGGGGGCGCGGCGGGGAGCTGTTTTTT; CDR3 protein: CASSPLPRGRGGELFF; D gene: NA; J gene: TRBJ2-2; clone size: NA; V gene: TRBV7-9
CDR3 DNA: TGTGCCAGCAGCTTGGACAGGGGGGGTGGCTATGGCTACACCTTC; CDR3 protein: CASSLDRGGGYGYTF; D gene: TRBD1; J gene: TRBJ1-2; clone size: NA; V gene: TRBV5-4
CDR3 DNA: TGTGCCAGCAGCTTGGGCCCCCCACCAGACTATGGCTACACCTTC; CDR3 protein: CASSLGPPPDYGYTF; D gene: NA; J gene: TRBJ1-2; clone size: NA; V gene: TRBV5-6
CDR3 DNA: TGTGCCAGCAGTGAAGCGCAAAGAAACTATGGCTACACCTTC; CDR3 protein: CASSEAQRNYGYTF; D gene: NA; J gene: TRBJ1-2; clone size: NA; V gene: TRBV6-1
CDR3 DNA: TGTGCCAGCAGCTTAAGGCCAGATACGCAGTATTTT; CDR3 protein: CASSLRPDTQYF; D gene: NA; J gene: TRBJ2-3; clone size: NA; V gene: TRBV13
CDR3 DNA: TGTGCCAGCAGCTTACGGGAGGGGGGGCAGTTCTTC; CDR3 protein: CASSLREGGQFF; D gene: TRBD2; J gene: TRBJ2-1; clone size: NA; V gene: TRBV7-9
CDR3 DNA: TGTGCCAGCAGCGTGACGGTCCGGACTAGCGGAAACAATGAGCAGTTCTTC; CDR3 protein: CASSVTVRTSGNNEQFF; D gene: TRBD2; J gene: TRBJ2-1; clone size: NA; V gene: TRBV9
CDR3 DNA: TGTGCCAGCAGCTTGGGGGTTTCACCCCTCCACTTT; CDR3 protein: CASSLGVSPLHF; D gene: NA; J gene: TRBJ1-6; clone size: NA; V gene: TRBV5-6